Below are 32 T cell receptor beta chains sequenced from a single sample in a study of radiotherapy plus CTLA-4 blockade in lung cancer. Repertoires were generated with immunoSEQ multiplex PCR, while TCRdb's copy carries only in-frame clones and drops some. The sample holds about 83,000 clones; around 78% are singletons and the top ten take around 4%. The source was peripheral blood, collected from a patient treated with radiotherapy plus ipilimumab. These receptor sequences come from a human donor with non-small cell lung cancer who had a partial response to radiotherapy plus ipilimumab. Some clones in this sample may be carry-over from other donors' samples.

The chain combines TRBV10-3 with TRBJ2-3; TRBD1 is a possible D gene (5 bases). CDR1 is ENHRY, CDR2 SYGVKD, per germline. The CDR3 contains 14 residues. V was pared by 2 bases and J by 4 bases, with 10 bases between. The CDR3: CAISEGQGADTQYF. The CDR3 DNA reads as TGTGCCATCAGTGAGGGGCAGGGCGCAGATACGCAGTATTTT.

The DNA of the CDR3 is TGTGCCAGCAGTCCGGACAGGTTATATGGCTACACCTTC. Protein sequence: CASSPDRLYGYTF. J is TRBJ1-2 and V is TRBV28, with 7 bases lining up with TRBD1. Trimming cost V 5 bases and J 5 bases; bases outside gene matches: 5. Germline CDR1 MDHEN, CDR2 SYDVKM. The CDR3 contains 13 residues.

The chain carries TRBV11-2 and TRBJ1-4, with D hard to call. From germline, CDR1 is SGHAT and CDR2 FQNNGV. V lost 4 bases, J lost 3 bases, and 12 bases lay in between. The CDR3 is made up of 15 amino acids. CDR3 nucleotide sequence: TGTGCCAGCAGCTCGGGAGGGCTCGCTAATGAAAAACTGTTTTTT. Its protein is CASSSGGLANEKLFF.

This clone turned up a few times. Different DNA sequences within this sample yield the same CDR3. The V call is TRBV6-1, the J call TRBJ1-3; TRBD1 might be the D (5 bases). The CDR3 runs to 15 residues. Trimming shortened V by 6 bases and J by 0 bases, and 12 bases separated the two germline ends. Germline CDR1 and CDR2: MNHNS and SASEGT. CDR3 in amino acids: CASSLGGYSGNTIYF. In DNA, the CDR3 is TGTGCCAGCAGCTTGGGGGGGTACTCTGGAAACACCATATATTTT.

The chain couples TRBV6-6 to TRBJ2-7; tentatively, D is TRBD2 (5 bases). Trimming stripped 2 bases from V and 6 bases from J, with 11 bases between. The germline V gene encodes CDR1 MNHNY and CDR2 SVGAGI (reference sequence). The CDR3 sequence is 13 residues long. The CDR3 bases are TGTGCCAGCAGTTACGGAGAAGAGGGCGAGCAGTACTTC. Its protein product is CASSYGEEGEQYF.

This clone occurred once. The chain joins TRBV30 to TRBJ2-5; D gene ambiguous. CDR3 length: 13 amino acids. The V gene's germline CDR1 is GTSNPN and CDR2 SVGIG (reference sequence). V was shortened by 2 bases and J by 4 bases, with 11 bases between the two germline ends. In DNA form, the CDR3 reads TGTGCCTGGAGTTGGAGTCCGGGAGAGACCCAGTACTTC. Its translation: CAWSWSPGETQYF.

The chain joins TRBV27 to TRBJ2-7; TRBD2 matches at 10 bases. Trimming removed 6 bases from V and 6 bases from J; junction bases left unmatched: 8. The CDR3 sequence is 14 residues long. The germline gives CDR1 MNHEY, CDR2 SMNVEV (reference sequence). The chain's CDR3 is CASRELAGIGEQYF. The DNA of the CDR3 is TGTGCCAGCAGAGAACTAGCGGGAATTGGCGAGCAGTACTTC.

The chain recombines TRBV6-5 with TRBJ2-7; TRBD2 agrees at 8 bases. Trimming took 8 bases from V and 3 from J; bases not matched to a gene: 9. The CDR3 has 14 residues. Germline loops: CDR1 MNHEY, CDR2 SVGAGI. The CDR3 DNA sequence: TGTGCCAGCGGGAGCGGGGGAGTCTTCTACGAGCAGTACTTC. Translating it yields CASGSGGVFYEQYF.

This clone has at least ten counts. The gene calls are TRBV4-3 and TRBJ2-2; tentative D call: TRBD1 (6 bases). Germline CDR1 LGHNA, CDR2 YSLEER. The CDR3 runs 17 residues. V dropped 1 base and J dropped 7 bases, with 19 bases sitting between them. The DNA for the CDR3 is TGCGCCAGCAGCCAAGCCCTATCAAGGCCACAGGGCGGGGAGCTGTTTTTT. It codes for CASSQALSRPQGGELFF.

This clone was recorded once. The germline gene is not matched at one end of the junction; a read error may be the cause. The chain recombines TRBV7-9 with TRBJ1-1; the D gene is possibly TRBD1 (6 bases). CDR3 length: 16 residues. The germline gives CDR1 SEHNR, CDR2 FQNEAQ (reference sequence). The CDR3 here is CPSSPNRAGRDTEAFF. In DNA form, the CDR3 reads TGTCCCAGCAGCCCGAATAGGGCAGGGAGGGACACTGAAGCGTTCTTT.

The chain carries TRBV7-3 and TRBJ2-5; TRBD2 might be the D (6 bases). Germline CDR1 reads SGHTA; CDR2 reads FQGTGA. V was clipped by 2 bases and J by 4 bases, with 11 bases between them. The CDR3 consists of 14 residues. Written as DNA, the CDR3 is TGTGCCAGCAGCTTACGGGGGAGTGGAGAGACCCAGTACTTC. Translated: CASSLRGSGETQYF.

The chain recombines TRBV7-8 with TRBJ2-5; 9 bases fit TRBD1. The assigned J gene may be wrong: the sequence end matches TRBJ2-7 better. The germline V gene encodes CDR1 SGHVS and CDR2 FQNEAQ. This CDR3 has 15 amino acids. The CDR3, as DNA: TGTGCCAGCAGCCCACAGGACAGGGGTTCCTACGAGCAGTACTTC. Its translation: CASSPQDRGSYEQYF.

The chain couples TRBV2 to TRBJ2-3, with TRBD2 matching over 7 bases. Unmatched junction bases numbered 8, after V lost 6 bases and J lost 2 bases. The germline CDR1 and CDR2 sequences are SNHLY and FYNNEI. There are 15 residues in the CDR3. As DNA, the CDR3 is TGTGCCAGCAGGACGGGACTAACTTACACAGATACGCAGTATTTT. As protein: CASRTGLTYTDTQYF.

The genes are TRBV6-6 and TRBJ1-6; D perhaps matches TRBD1 (5 bases). The CDR3 extends over 16 amino acids. Trimming stripped 0 bases from V and 9 bases from J, with 15 bases between. The germline V gene encodes CDR1 MNHNY and CDR2 SVGAGI (reference sequence). The CDR3 is CASSYSEGRGGSPLHF. In DNA form, the CDR3 reads TGTGCCAGCAGTTACTCGGAGGGAAGGGGTGGTTCACCCCTCCACTTT.

The chain links TRBV7-2 to TRBJ2-2, with D possibly matching TRBD1 (7 bases). Germline CDR1 is SGHTA and CDR2 is FQGNSA. Trimming pared 3 bases from V and 4 bases from J, leaving 15 bases between. This CDR3 has 16 amino acids. The CDR3 protein is CASSFNRGGFTGELFF. DNA for the CDR3: TGTGCCAGCAGCTTCAACAGGGGAGGATTCACCGGGGAGCTGTTTTTT.

The chain couples TRBV7-6 to TRBJ1-6; the match to TRBD1 covers 7 bases. The CDR3 totals 16 residues. Germline V gene data show CDR1 as SGHVS and CDR2 as FNYEAQ. After removal of 5 bases from V and 7 bases from J, the junction contained 11 bases not matched to a gene. In DNA, the CDR3 is TGTGCCAGCAGCACAGGGACAGCTTATAGCAATTCACCCCTCCACTTT. It is translated as CASSTGTAYSNSPLHF.

The chain couples TRBV7-2 to TRBJ2-5; TRBD2 matches 9 bases. TRBJ2-7 matches the DNA end more closely, so the J call is doubtful. Germline V CDR1 and CDR2: SGHTA, FQGNSA. This CDR3 is 19 amino acids long. The CDR3 DNA follows: TGTGCCAGCAGCTTAAGGTTGGGGGCGGGGGGGTCTTTTGTCCACGAGCAGTACTTC. Protein product: CASSLRLGAGGSFVHEQYF.

The J gene is TRBJ2-7, the V gene TRBV7-8; D may be TRBD1 or TRBD2 (7 bases each). The CDR3 is made up of 15 amino acids. The V and J ends lost 5 bases and 9 bases respectively, with 23 bases between them. Germline CDR1 and CDR2: SGHVS and FQNEAQ. The CDR3 DNA sequence: TGTGCCAGCAGCCTAGGGAGGGGGCGCTCCTTTGGGCAGTACTTC. This translates into CASSLGRGRSFGQYF. The full variable domain, with the rest looked up from reference TRBV7-8 and TRBJ2-7, is GAGVSQSPRYKVAKRGQDVALRCDPISGHVSLFWYQQALGQGPEFLTYFQNEAQLDKSGLPSDRFFAERPEGSVSTLKIQRTQQEDSAVYLCASSLGRGRSFGQYFGPGTRLTVT.

The CDR3 is CASSRSGGTDGNTIYF. The CDR3 DNA reads as TGCGCCAGCAGCCGTTCAGGGGGCACAGATGGAAACACCATATATTTT. The chain has TRBV4-1 and TRBJ1-3; 8 positions agree with TRBD1. V lost 4 bases, J lost 3 bases, and 8 bases stayed unmatched. Germline loops: CDR1 MGHRA, CDR2 YSYEKL. The CDR3 extends over 16 amino acids.

The rearrangement links TRBV28 to TRBJ1-5; maybe TRBD1 (6 bases). Looked up from germline, CDR1 is MDHEN and CDR2 is SYDVKM. The CDR3 is 20 amino acids. V was pared by 6 bases and J by 0 bases, with 27 bases between. The CDR3 sequence: CASSHRHGQGRLYSNQPQHF. As DNA, the CDR3 is TGTGCCAGCAGCCATAGGCATGGGCAGGGGCGGCTCTATAGCAATCAGCCCCAGCATTTT. Drawing the rest from reference TRBV28 and TRBJ1-5, the complete variable domain is DVKVTQSSRYLVKRTGEKVFLECVQDMDHENMFWYRQDPGLGLRLIYFSYDVKMKEKGDIPEGYSVSREKKERFSLILESASTNQTSMYLCASSHRHGQGRLYSNQPQHFGDGTRLSIL.

J is TRBJ1-6 and V is TRBV30, with 10 positions matching TRBD1. This CDR3 comprises 13 residues. V lost 3 bases, J lost 7 bases, and 0 bases stayed unmatched. Germline CDR1 GTSNPN, CDR2 SVGIG (reference sequence). Here the CDR3 DNA reads TGTGCCTGGAGGGACAGGGGGAATTCACCCCTCCACTTT. This gives the protein CAWRDRGNSPLHF.

V is TRBV5-3 and J is TRBJ2-4; D is unclear. TRBV5-3 is an ORF, and what it does is uncertain. V dropped 0 bases and J dropped 0 bases, with 7 bases sitting between them. The CDR3 sequence is 15 residues long. The chain's CDR3 is CARSLAGVAKNIQYF. CDR3 in DNA: TGTGCCAGAAGCTTGGCGGGTGTAGCCAAAAACATTCAGTACTTC.

V gene TRBV5-1 combines with J gene TRBJ1-6; tentative D call: TRBD1 (6 bases). Trimming removed 1 base at V and 8 bases at J, with 13 bases between. Germline V gives CDR1 SGHRS, CDR2 YFSETQ. The CDR3 is 15 residues long. CDR3 nucleotides: TGCGCCAGCAGCTTGAGACAGGCACGGGATTCACCCCTCCACTTT. Translation: CASSLRQARDSPLHF. Combining the CDR3 with reference TRBV5-1 and TRBJ1-6 gives the whole variable domain KAGVTQTPRYLIKTRGQQVTLSCSPISGHRSVSWYQQTPGQGLQFLFEYFSETQRNKGNFPGRFSGRQFSNSRSEMNVSTLELGDSALYLCASSLRQARDSPLHFGNGTRLTVT.

The rearrangement links TRBV5-6 to TRBJ2-3; 8 nucleotides line up with TRBD2. This CDR3 region has 17 residues. V dropped 4 bases and J dropped 0; count of bases not matched to a gene: 10. The V gene's germline CDR1 is SGHDT and CDR2 YYEEEE. CDR3: CASSTLAVSRSTDTQYF. The DNA of the CDR3 is TGTGCCAGCAGCACACTAGCGGTTTCAAGGAGCACAGATACGCAGTATTTT. The variable domain in full, completed from reference TRBV5-6 and TRBJ2-3, reads DAGVTQSPTHLIKTRGQQVTLRCSPKSGHDTVSWYQQALGQGPQFIFQYYEEEERQRGNFPDRFSGHQFPNYSSELNVNALLLGDSALYLCASSTLAVSRSTDTQYFGPGTRLTVL.

This clone was counted a single time. The rearrangement links TRBV11-3 to TRBJ1-5; D is undetermined. Germline V CDR1 and CDR2: SGHNT, YENEEA. This CDR3 is built from 15 residues. V lost 0 bases to trimming and J lost 0 bases, with 6 bases between them. The CDR3 loop is CASSLDGDSNQPQHF. The CDR3 DNA sequence: TGTGCCAGCAGCTTAGACGGAGATAGCAATCAGCCCCAGCATTTT.

This clone was detected only once. V usage is TRBV19 and J usage is TRBJ1-5, with 7 positions matching TRBD1. The length of the CDR3 is 14 residues. The trim removed 7 bases at V and 1 base at J, leaving 4 bases unmatched. Germline V lookup: CDR1 LNHDA, CDR2 SQIVND (reference sequence). The CDR3 region has the DNA TGTGCCAGTAAACCGACAGGGAGCAATCAGCCCCAGCATTTT. It yields the protein CASKPTGSNQPQHF.

This rearrangement joins TRBV6-1 to TRBJ1-2; the D is unclear. Deletions cut 6 bases from V and 0 bases from J, with 14 bases between. Germline CDR1 reads MNHNS; CDR2 reads SASEGT. The CDR3 is 15 residues long. This chain's CDR3 is CASSQVLAANYGYTF. The CDR3, as DNA: TGTGCCAGCAGCCAGGTACTGGCAGCTAACTATGGCTACACCTTC.

This clone was recorded a few times. Here the CDR3 DNA reads TGCGCCAGCAGCTACAGCACAGGGGTGGTAGGGGAGACCCAGTACTTC. Translating it yields CASSYSTGVVGETQYF. V gene TRBV5-1 combines with J gene TRBJ2-5; 7 bases match TRBD1. This CDR3 is 16 amino acids long. CDR1 is SGHRS and CDR2 is YFSETQ in the germline V gene. Trimming removed 3 bases from V and 5 bases from J; junction bases left unmatched: 13.

This clone has just one count. This chain uses TRBV5-1 with TRBJ1-5; D is possibly TRBD1 (5 bases). CDR1 SGHRS and CDR2 YFSETQ come from the germline V gene. Trimming left V 2 bases short and J 2 bases short, with 5 bases between. This CDR3 comprises 13 residues. The CDR3 sequence: CASSLQGNQPQHF. The DNA for the CDR3 is TGCGCCAGCAGCTTACAGGGCAATCAGCCCCAGCATTTT.

The chain recombines TRBV5-6 with TRBJ1-1; 7 nucleotides agree with TRBD1. Trimming at V came to 4 bases and at J to 3 bases, leaving 9 bases not matched to a gene. Germline V gene lookup returns CDR1 SGHDT and CDR2 YYEEEE. The CDR3 spans 15 residues. CDR3 nucleotides: TGTGCCAGCAGCCGCCACAGGGGATCGGACACTGAAGCTTTCTTT. Its translation: CASSRHRGSDTEAFF.

V and J are TRBV28 and TRBJ2-1; 10 bases fit TRBD2. Germline CDR1 MDHEN, CDR2 SYDVKM. This CDR3 region has 14 residues. Unmatched junction bases numbered 5, after V lost 7 bases and J lost 5 bases. This chain's CDR3 is CASTSGGGNNEQFF. The CDR3 DNA reads TGTGCCAGCACCAGCGGGGGGGGAAACAATGAGCAGTTCTTC.

The rearrangement links TRBV6-1 to TRBJ1-4, with D perhaps TRBD1 (6 bases). Germline V lookup: CDR1 MNHNS, CDR2 SASEGT. V lost 6 bases to trimming and J lost 3 bases, with 11 bases between them. The CDR3 has 14 amino acids. CDR3 DNA: TGTGCCAGCAGCCAGGCAGGGGCTAATGAAAAACTGTTTTTT. Its translation: CASSQAGANEKLFF.